These 18 T cell receptor beta chains were sequenced from one sample in a study of siplizumab effects on memory and regulatory T cells. Measured with immunoSEQ multiplex PCR; TCRdb has only the in-frame clones, and not every one. Counted here are approximately 58,000 clones, about 92% occurring once; the ten biggest clones make up roughly two fifths. Source material: CD8+ T cells sorted from blood. The receptor source for this set is a human donor in good health.

V is TRBV9 and J is TRBJ2-3; 9 bases align to TRBD2. Trimming removed 0 bases from V and 6 bases from J; junction bases left unmatched: 11. The CDR3 is 17 amino acids. Germline CDR1 is SGDLS and CDR2 is YYNGEE. The CDR3 loop is CASSVEEGGTSGDTQYF. In DNA form, the CDR3 reads TGTGCCAGCAGCGTAGAGGAAGGCGGCACTAGCGGGGATACGCAGTATTTT. Full variable domain (remainder filled in from reference TRBV9 and TRBJ2-3): DSGVTQTPKHLITATGQRVTLRCSPRSGDLSVYWYQQSLDQGLQFLIQYYNGEERAKGNILERFSAQQFPDLHSELNLSSLELGDSALYFCASSVEEGGTSGDTQYFGPGTRLTVL.

This rearrangement joins TRBV4-1 to TRBJ2-7; the match to TRBD2 covers 10 bases. V lost 0 bases to trimming and J lost 4 bases; unmatched junction nucleotides: 3. The CDR3 sequence is 15 residues long. CDR1 and CDR2 (germline): MGHRA, YSYEKL. The CDR3 spells CASSQEGLALYEQYF. CDR3 nucleotides: TGCGCCAGCAGCCAAGAGGGACTAGCGCTTTACGAGCAGTACTTC.

The chain combines TRBV19 with TRBJ1-5; D unclear. The CDR3 covers 15 residues. The germline V gene has CDR1 LNHDA and CDR2 SQIVND (reference sequence). The ends were cut back, 6 bases at V and 2 bases at J, with 14 bases in the middle. The CDR3 is CASSRDFLGNQPQHF. The CDR3 region has the DNA TGTGCCAGTAGCCGGGATTTCTTGGGCAATCAGCCCCAGCATTTT.

As concerns this clone: A junction end diverges from the germline sequence, so it may reflect a read error. The identical CDR3 is also encoded by other nucleotide sequences in the sample. The rearrangement uses TRBV7-9 and TRBJ2-7; D not resolved. The CDR3 is 15 residues long. The V gene's germline CDR1 is SEHNR and CDR2 FQNEAQ (reference sequence). The CDR3 spells CASSKKDGSSYEQYF. The DNA for the CDR3 is TGTGCCAGCAGCAAAAAGGACGGATCTTCCTATGAGCAGTACTTC.

The J gene is TRBJ1-5, the V gene TRBV9, with no clear D. This CDR3 is 13 amino acids long. Trimming left V 0 bases short and J 6 bases short, with 7 bases between. CDR1 and CDR2 (germline): SGDLS, YYNGEE. This chain's CDR3 is CASSVEAGQPQHF. The CDR3 region has the DNA TGTGCCAGCAGCGTAGAGGCCGGTCAGCCCCAGCATTTT.

The chain recombines TRBV30 with TRBJ2-3; D is ambiguous. The CDR3 length is 13 residues. Germline loops: CDR1 GTSNPN, CDR2 SVGIG (reference sequence). The V end was cut by 0 bases, the J end by 0 bases, with 4 bases between. The CDR3 here is CAWSVTSTDTQYF. In DNA, the CDR3 is TGTGCCTGGAGTGTAACCAGCACAGATACGCAGTATTTT.

The chain carries TRBV6-5 and TRBJ2-5; D gene uncertain. V was trimmed by 4 bases and J by 4 bases, leaving 4 bases between them. This CDR3 is 11 amino acids long. Germline CDR1 MNHEY, CDR2 SVGAGI. CDR3 amino acids: CASSSPETQYF. The CDR3 bases are TGTGCCAGCAGTTCCCCAGAGACCCAGTACTTC.

The chain is built from TRBV10-3 and TRBJ2-1; 8 bases fit TRBD2. Germline values: CDR1 ENHRY, CDR2 SYGVKD. V dropped 7 bases and J dropped 0; count of bases not matched to a gene: 5. The CDR3 runs to 15 residues. DNA of the CDR3: TGTGCCATCATCACAAGCGGGGGCTCCTACAATGAGCAGTTCTTC. Translated: CAIITSGGSYNEQFF.

This chain links TRBV11-2 with TRBJ2-2, with D perhaps given as TRBD1 or TRBD2 (5 bases each). CDR1 and CDR2 from the germline V gene are SGHAT and FQNNGV. Trimming removed 6 bases at V and 4 bases at J, with 18 bases between. The CDR3 covers 16 residues. CDR3 nucleotides: TGTGCCAGCAGGCAACGGGACCCAACCCCCACCGGGGAGCTGTTTTTT. Amino acids: CASRQRDPTPTGELFF.

The genes are TRBV7-3 and TRBJ2-2; D gene ambiguous. Germline V gene lookup returns CDR1 SGHTA and CDR2 FQGTGA. CDR3 length equals 12 residues. Deletions cut 2 bases from V and 8 bases from J, with 6 bases between. CDR3 in amino acids: CASSLGIGELFF. In nucleotides, the CDR3 is TGTGCCAGCAGCTTAGGGATAGGGGAGCTGTTTTTT.

The CDR3 DNA follows: TGTGCCAGCTCCGCAGGGGTCACTGAAGCTTTCTTT. This translates into CASSAGVTEAFF. V gene TRBV7-2 combines with J gene TRBJ1-1; possible D gene TRBD1, 6 bases. The ends were cut back, 8 bases at V and 4 bases at J, with 11 bases in the middle. CDR3 length: 12 residues. Germline lookup yields CDR1 SGHTA and CDR2 FQGNSA.

The chain couples TRBV27 to TRBJ1-1; TRBD1 is a possible D gene (6 bases). V gave up 5 bases and J gave up 10 bases, with 14 bases separating them. There are 12 residues in the CDR3. Per the germline V gene, CDR1 is MNHEY and CDR2 is SMNVEV (reference sequence). The DNA for the CDR3 is TGTGCCAGCAGTGATAACAGGGTAAGAGCTTTCTTT. This gives the protein CASSDNRVRAFF.

The chain couples TRBV4-1 to TRBJ2-7; 8 bases line up with TRBD1. After removal of 3 bases from V and 4 bases from J, the junction contained 2 bases not matched to a gene. Germline V lookup: CDR1 MGHRA, CDR2 YSYEKL. The CDR3 is 13 residues long. CDR3 protein: CASSHRQGYEQYF. Written as DNA, the CDR3 is TGCGCCAGCAGCCATAGACAGGGGTACGAGCAGTACTTC.

This clone is a singleton in its sample. The chain uses TRBV28 and TRBJ2-1; D perhaps matches TRBD1 (6 bases). CDR3 size: 14 residues. CDR1 MDHEN and CDR2 SYDVKM come from the germline V gene. The V end was cut by 8 bases, the J end by 2 bases, with 13 bases between. The CDR3 loop is CASATGYPYNEQFF. The DNA for the CDR3 is TGTGCCAGCGCAACAGGGTACCCCTACAATGAGCAGTTCTTC.

The V gene is TRBV18, the J gene TRBJ2-2; no reliable D call. The CDR3 is 14 amino acids. The V gene lost 0 bases and the J gene lost 6 bases, with 8 bases spanning the gap. Germline values: CDR1 KGHSH, CDR2 LQKENI. CDR3 protein: CASSPPGAAGELFF. Here the CDR3 DNA reads TGTGCCAGCTCACCACCGGGCGCGGCCGGGGAGCTGTTTTTT.

This clone showed up just once. The rearrangement uses TRBV6-1 and TRBJ1-3; weak D call: TRBD1 (5 bases). V lost 3 bases, J lost 8 bases, and 8 bases lay in between. Germline values: CDR1 MNHNS, CDR2 SASEGT. This CDR3 is 12 amino acids long. The DNA of the CDR3 is TGTGCCAGCAGTGACAAAGGGGACACCATATATTTT. Translated, it gives CASSDKGDTIYF.

This chain uses TRBV7-2 with TRBJ2-1, with 8 nucleotides matching TRBD1. V lost 3 bases, J lost 7 bases, and 5 bases stayed unmatched. In germline, CDR1 is SGHTA, CDR2 FQGNSA. The CDR3 contains 14 residues. The CDR3 is CASSFLDRANEQFF. As DNA, the CDR3 is TGTGCCAGCAGCTTCCTGGACAGGGCGAATGAGCAGTTCTTC.

CDR3: CASSQDVTGRSQPQHF. The CDR3 DNA sequence: TGTGCCAGCAGCCAAGATGTGACAGGGAGGAGTCAGCCCCAGCATTTT. The J gene is TRBJ1-5, the V gene TRBV4-2, with 7 nucleotides matching TRBD1. J gave up 6 bases and V 0 bases, and 8 bases lay outside the gene matches. CDR1 is LGHNA and CDR2 is YNFKEQ in the germline V gene. The CDR3 is made up of 16 amino acids.